This passage covers 14 T cell receptor beta chains from one sample sequenced in a study of blood T cell dynamics during melanoma immunotherapy. Repertoires were generated with immunoSEQ multiplex PCR, while TCRdb's copy carries only in-frame clones and drops some. The table lists nearly 25,000 clones, roughly nine tenths of them singletons. Stated time point: pre-treatment baseline. The source material was blood, sampled from a patient treated with checkpoint blockade. The receptors here all came from a human donor with melanoma.

V gene TRBV19 combines with J gene TRBJ1-2; possibly TRBD1 for D (6 bases). Looked up from germline, CDR1 is LNHDA and CDR2 is SQIVND (reference sequence). The CDR3 length is 17 residues. V was pared by 5 bases and J by 4 bases, with 23 bases between. Written as DNA, the CDR3 is TGTGCCAGTAGTGCCCTCAGGCGTTCACAGGGTCTCTATGGCTACACCTTC. It yields the protein CASSALRRSQGLYGYTF.

The J gene is TRBJ2-7, the V gene TRBV7-9; D is unclear. Trimming stripped 5 bases from V and 6 bases from J, with 11 bases between. Per the germline V gene, CDR1 is SEHNR and CDR2 is FQNEAQ (reference sequence). This CDR3 spans 12 amino acids. The CDR3 is CASSPTGREQYF. The CDR3 DNA is TGTGCCAGCAGCCCGACCGGCCGCGAGCAGTACTTC.

This chain links TRBV28 with TRBJ1-4; D gene unclear. Trimming left V 7 bases short and J 5 bases short, with 17 bases between. From germline, CDR1 is MDHEN and CDR2 SYDVKM. The CDR3 is 15 residues long. The CDR3 here is CASITRRRENEKLFF. The DNA of the CDR3 is TGTGCCAGCATCACAAGACGGCGAGAAAATGAAAAACTGTTTTTT.

This sequence joins TRBV7-9 and TRBJ2-2; D possibly corresponds to TRBD1 (6 bases). The CDR3 covers 16 residues. Trimming removed 5 bases from V and 1 base from J, with 14 bases in between. CDR1 and CDR2 (germline): SEHNR, FQNEAQ (reference sequence). CDR3 residues: CASSQPQGRNTGELFF. The CDR3 nucleotides are TGTGCCAGCAGCCAACCCCAGGGGCGGAACACCGGGGAGCTGTTTTTT. Combining the CDR3 with reference TRBV7-9 and TRBJ2-2 gives the whole variable domain DTGVSQNPRHKITKRGQNVTFRCDPISEHNRLYWYRQTLGQGPEFLTYFQNEAQLEKSRLLSDRFSAERPKGSFSTLEIQRTEQGDSAMYLCASSQPQGRNTGELFFGEGSRLTVL.

The V and J genes are TRBV7-3 and TRBJ2-1, with no clear D. Germline CDR1 SGHTA, CDR2 FQGTGA. The CDR3 totals 13 residues. V lost 1 base and J lost 6, with 7 bases in between. The CDR3 sequence is CASSLIRANEQFF. The CDR3 bases are TGTGCCAGCAGCTTAATCCGCGCCAATGAGCAGTTCTTC.

By share, this clone counts as medium-sized (0.01 to 0.1%). The chain carries TRBV2 and TRBJ2-3; 13 bases match TRBD2. Germline-derived CDR1 and CDR2 are SNHLY and FYNNEI. The CDR3 is 15 amino acids. V lost 10 bases to trimming and J lost 6 bases; unmatched junction nucleotides: 10. The CDR3 reads CATRLAGGAEDTQYF. DNA of the CDR3: TGTGCCACCAGACTAGCGGGAGGAGCTGAGGATACGCAGTATTTT.

This clone was detected once. CDR3 sequence (DNA): TGTGCCAGCAGTGAAGAGCCTTGGGGGCCCTATGGCTACACCTTC. Translated, it gives CASSEEPWGPYGYTF. The genes are TRBV2 and TRBJ1-2, with D possibly being TRBD1 (6 bases). This CDR3 has 15 residues. Trimming removed 1 base from V and 4 bases from J, with 13 bases in between. In germline, CDR1 is SNHLY, CDR2 FYNNEI.

V usage is TRBV7-6 and J usage is TRBJ1-1; D gene uncertain. Deletions cut 5 bases from V and 0 bases from J, with 10 bases between. Germline CDR1 SGHVS, CDR2 FNYEAQ. The CDR3 loop spans 14 amino acids. The DNA of the CDR3 is TGTGCCAGCAGCCCCTTTGACATGAACACTGAAGCTTTCTTT. Translation: CASSPFDMNTEAFF.

The chain is built from TRBV19 and TRBJ2-4; D call uncertain. Per germline, CDR1 LNHDA and CDR2 SQIVND (reference sequence). The CDR3 has 11 residues. V lost 7 bases and J lost 11, with 12 bases in between. The CDR3 here is CASNGLGFQYF. The CDR3 region has the DNA TGTGCCAGTAATGGATTGGGCTTTCAGTACTTC.

The rearrangement joins TRBV5-5 to TRBJ2-1; a weak D match, TRBD2 (5 bases). The CDR3 is made up of 15 amino acids. The germline V and J ends were trimmed by 6 bases and 0 bases, with 13 bases remaining between them. Germline V gene sequence: CDR1 SGHKS, CDR2 YYEKEE (reference sequence). The CDR3 loop reads CASTRTFSSYNEQFF. CDR3 nucleotide sequence: TGTGCCAGCACCCGGACTTTTAGCTCCTACAATGAGCAGTTCTTC.

This chain joins TRBV11-2 and TRBJ2-1; 7 nucleotides line up with TRBD1. The CDR3 extends over 14 amino acids. The germline gives CDR1 SGHAT, CDR2 FQNNGV. The trim removed 1 base at V and 10 bases at J, leaving 7 bases unmatched. The CDR3 DNA follows: TGTGCCAGCAGCTTAGCATCCTTGGACAGGGAGCAGTTCTTC. Translation: CASSLASLDREQFF. The full variable domain, with the rest looked up from reference TRBV11-2 and TRBJ2-1, is EAGVAQSPRYKIIEKRQSVAFWCNPISGHATLYWYQQILGQGPKLLIQFQNNGVVDDSQLPKDRFSAERLKGVDSTLKIQPAKLEDSAVYLCASSLASLDREQFFGPGTRLTVL.

The J gene is TRBJ2-5, the V gene TRBV19, with D perhaps TRBD1 (6 bases). Germline-derived CDR1 and CDR2 are LNHDA and SQIVND (reference sequence). V was cut by 8 bases and J by 0 bases, with 10 bases left in between. The CDR3 is 13 amino acids. This CDR3 reads CASQQGNQETQYF. The CDR3, as DNA: TGTGCCAGTCAGCAGGGGAACCAAGAGACCCAGTACTTC.

The CDR3 DNA follows: TGTGCCAGCAGCTTGAGTACAGATACGCAGTATTTT. Translated, it gives CASSLSTDTQYF. The chain carries TRBV11-3 and TRBJ2-3, with D hard to call. The CDR3 has 12 amino acids. CDR1 is SGHNT, CDR2 YENEEA, per germline. V lost 3 bases and J 3 bases, leaving 4 bases between the germline ends.

The chain combines TRBV5-1 with TRBJ2-7; TRBD1 agrees at 8 bases. The CDR3 has 13 residues. CDR1 is SGHRS and CDR2 is YFSETQ in the germline V gene. The V and J ends lost 2 bases and 6 bases, in that order; junction bases with no gene match: 4. CDR3 in amino acids: CASSFGQGGEQYF. In nucleotides, the CDR3 is TGCGCCAGCAGCTTTGGACAGGGAGGCGAGCAGTACTTC.